This passage covers 28 T cell receptor beta chains from one sample sequenced in a study of CDR3 diversity in severe acne. Each CDR3 protein is one row after TCRdb ran MiXCR on the PCR reads. Among about 93,000 distinct CDR3 sequences listed, around 50% were seen once. Sequencing used blood. The receptors were sampled from a male donor in good health, serving as a control.

This CDR3 is CASSLGQGGYEQYF. The CDR3 DNA is TGTGCCAGCAGCTTAGGTCAGGGGGGCTACGAGCAGTACTTC. The V gene is TRBV7-9, the J gene TRBJ2-7; tentatively, D is TRBD1 (7 bases). CDR3 size: 14 residues. Germline V gene lookup returns CDR1 SEHNR and CDR2 FQNEAQ (reference sequence). V gave up 1 base and J gave up 3 bases, with 10 bases separating them. Filled out from reference TRBV7-9 and TRBJ2-7, the complete variable domain reads DTGVSQNPRHKITKRGQNVTFRCDPISEHNRLYWYRQTLGQGPEFLTYFQNEAQLEKSRLLSDRFSAERPKGSFSTLEIQRTEQGDSAMYLCASSLGQGGYEQYFGPGTRLTVT.

The chain recombines TRBV10-2 with TRBJ2-7; 8 bases line up with TRBD2. The CDR3 has 14 residues. From germline, CDR1 is WSHSY and CDR2 SAAADI. The V gene end was trimmed by 8 bases and the J gene end by 1 base; junction bases not matched to a gene: 7. CDR3 sequence (DNA): TGCGCCAGCGGATTTAGCGGGAATTCCTACGAGCAGTACTTC. Protein product: CASGFSGNSYEQYF.

This clonotype was counted between two and nine times. The chain employs TRBV20-1 and TRBJ1-6; D perhaps matches TRBD1 (5 bases). The germline V gene has CDR1 DFQATT and CDR2 SNEGSKA (reference sequence). Trimming pared 1 base from V and 13 bases from J, leaving 17 bases between. The CDR3 runs 14 residues. CDR3 nucleotide sequence: TGCAGTGCTAGAGGTGACCCAGGGTCGAAGCCCCTCCACTTT. This sequence encodes CSARGDPGSKPLHF.

This chain uses TRBV19 with TRBJ2-3, with D perhaps assigned TRBD1 or TRBD2 (5 bases each). Germline assignment: CDR1 LNHDA and CDR2 SQIVND (reference sequence). V was pared by 7 bases and J by 3 bases, with 11 bases between. This CDR3 region has 13 residues. The chain's CDR3 is CASNEGRTDTQYF. The CDR3 DNA sequence: TGTGCCAGTAACGAGGGGAGAACAGATACGCAGTATTTT.

This clonotype was seen more than once but under ten times. V and J are TRBV5-1 and TRBJ2-5, with 9 bases lining up with TRBD2. Germline V gives CDR1 SGHRS, CDR2 YFSETQ. This CDR3 has 16 residues. V was clipped by 0 bases and J by 2 bases; unmatched bases: 5. The CDR3 loop reads CASSLAGLAGQETQYF. CDR3 DNA sequence: TGCGCCAGCAGCTTGGCGGGTCTAGCGGGGCAAGAGACCCAGTACTTC.

This chain links TRBV7-3 with TRBJ2-1; possibly TRBD2 for D (5 bases). This CDR3 spans 11 amino acids. Deletions cut 8 bases from V and 7 bases from J, with 9 bases between. Germline CDR1 reads SGHTA; CDR2 reads FQGTGA. In nucleotides, the CDR3 is TGTGCCAGCGGGAGTTGGAATGAGCAGTTCTTC. Protein sequence: CASGSWNEQFF. Based on the CDR3 plus reference TRBV7-3 and TRBJ2-1, the full variable domain is GAGVSQTPSNKVTEKGKYVELRCDPISGHTALYWYRQSLGQGPEFLIYFQGTGAADDSGLPNDRFFAVRPEGSVSTLKIQRTERGDSAVYLCASGSWNEQFFGPGTRLTVL.

At least ten counts were recorded for this clonotype. This rearrangement joins TRBV18 to TRBJ2-2, with TRBD1 matching 8 bases. Germline V gene lookup returns CDR1 KGHSH and CDR2 LQKENI. Trimming removed 4 bases from V and 1 base from J; junction bases left unmatched: 2. CDR3 length equals 15 residues. This CDR3 is CASSRGQGNTGELFF. CDR3 coding DNA: TGTGCCAGCTCACGAGGACAGGGGAACACCGGGGAGCTGTTTTTT.

This sequence joins TRBV15 and TRBJ2-7, with a possible D match to TRBD1 (5 bases). This CDR3 contains 16 residues. Germline loops: CDR1 LNHNV, CDR2 YYDKDF (reference sequence). Trimming cost V 3 bases and J 2 bases, with 17 bases left between them. The CDR3 sequence: CATSSFRASPTYEQYF. Here the CDR3 DNA reads TGTGCCACCAGCAGTTTCAGGGCCTCACCCACCTACGAGCAGTACTTC.

Comments on this clonotype: This likely comes from a read error, as the CDR3 has no conserved phenylalanine or tryptophan at its end. This rearrangement joins TRBV11-1 to TRBJ2-7; D is possibly TRBD1 or TRBD2 (5 bases each). There are 12 residues in the CDR3. Germline-derived CDR1 and CDR2 are SGHAT and FQDESV (reference sequence). Trimming shortened V by 7 bases and J by 3 bases, and 10 bases separated the two germline ends. For the CDR3, the DNA is TGTGCCAGCACGGGGCCCGGCTACGAGCAGTACTTA. It encodes CASTGPGYEQYL.

This clonotype came up a few times. The chain couples TRBV2 to TRBJ1-2; D unclear. Germline CDR1 is SNHLY and CDR2 is FYNNEI. The CDR3 extends over 16 amino acids. Trimming removed 0 bases at V and 6 bases at J, with 17 bases between. The CDR3: CASSEARQLMGDGYTF. In DNA, the CDR3 is TGTGCCAGCAGTGAAGCGCGTCAACTAATGGGTGATGGCTACACCTTC.

This clonotype was seen a single time. A much more abundant neighbour one base away suggests this may be a read error. It is likely a read error, because the conserved phenylalanine at the end of the CDR3 is missing. The genes are TRBV7-2 and TRBJ1-1; D not resolved. Trimming stripped 4 bases from V and 5 bases from J, with 17 bases between. Germline lookup yields CDR1 SGHTA and CDR2 FQGNSA. There are 15 residues in the CDR3. CDR3 amino acids: CASSSQMLLGTEAFL. Here the CDR3 DNA reads TGTGCCAGCAGCTCGCAAATGTTACTAGGGACTGAAGCTTTCCTT.

The gene calls are TRBV2 and TRBJ2-5, with D maybe TRBD2 (5 bases). The DNA end is a closer match to TRBJ2-1, so the J assignment may be wrong. CDR3 length: 13 amino acids. CDR1 is SNHLY, CDR2 FYNNEI, per germline. The CDR3 bases are TGTGCCAGCAGTGAAGAAGCGGAGAACGAGCAGTTCTTC. Translated, it gives CASSEEAENEQFF.

The V call is TRBV5-4, the J call TRBJ2-7, with D possibly matching TRBD1 (6 bases). CDR3 size: 19 residues. V lost 4 bases, J lost 2 bases, and 28 bases lay in between. In germline, CDR1 is SGHNT, CDR2 YYREEE (reference sequence). CDR3 bases: TGTGCCAGCAGCCCGACAAAAACGCTTACAGGGCCGAATCCCTACGAGCAGTACTTC. Translating gives CASSPTKTLTGPNPYEQYF.

This clonotype was observed many times. The chain is built from TRBV7-8 and TRBJ2-7, with D possibly being TRBD1 (5 bases). Germline V gives CDR1 SGHVS, CDR2 FQNEAQ. CDR3 length: 13 amino acids. Between the trimmed V and J ends, which lost 4 bases and 5 bases, there was a span of 12 bases. The CDR3 bases are TGTGCCAGCAGCTCCCCCCAGGGCGACGAGCAGTACTTC. It is translated as CASSSPQGDEQYF.

The chain uses TRBV20-1 and TRBJ2-7; D assignment may be TRBD1 or TRBD2 (6 bases each). The V and J ends lost 6 bases and 5 bases respectively, with 29 bases between them. Germline loops: CDR1 DFQATT, CDR2 SNEGSKA (reference sequence). CDR3 length: 17 residues. As DNA, the CDR3 is TGCAGTGCCAGCAGCCAAGATTGGTGGGGGGCGCCCCACGAGCAGTACTTC. Protein product: CSASSQDWWGAPHEQYF.

This clonotype was detected once. It is unclear where the CDR3 begins or ends on the DNA, so no DNA is shown, and the CDR3 is as TCRdb lists it. The chain links TRBV6-6 to TRBJ1-3; the table's D call of TRBD1 was not tested on the DNA. The CDR3 has 21 residues if both end residues are counted. Germline V gene sequence: CDR1 MNHNY, CDR2 SVGAGI (reference sequence). The CDR3 loop reads CASSYDLVSPEAFFGQGTIYF.

There are many counts of this clonotype. The rearrangement joins TRBV7-9 to TRBJ1-2; possibly TRBD1 for D (6 bases). V dropped 1 base and J dropped 6 bases, with 12 bases sitting between them. CDR3 length: 14 residues. Germline V gene sequence: CDR1 SEHNR, CDR2 FQNEAQ (reference sequence). The CDR3 reads CASSLDQGRNGYTF. In DNA form, the CDR3 reads TGTGCCAGCAGCTTAGACCAGGGGCGTAATGGCTACACCTTC.

The chain carries TRBV20-1 and TRBJ2-7, with a tentative D call TRBD1 (7 bases). V was pared by 5 bases and J by 3 bases, with 14 bases between. This CDR3 is 13 amino acids long. Germline CDR1 is DFQATT and CDR2 is SNEGSKA (reference sequence). CDR3 protein: CSAEGGQIYEQYF. The CDR3 coding sequence is TGCAGTGCTGAGGGGGGACAGATCTACGAGCAGTACTTC.

This clonotype appeared many times. The gene calls are TRBV24-1 and TRBJ1-5; no reliable D call. V was cut by 2 bases and J by 6 bases, with 7 bases left in between. Germline assignment: CDR1 KGHDR and CDR2 SFDVKD. The CDR3 loop spans 13 amino acids. CDR3 loop: CATSDSAPQPQHF. The CDR3 DNA follows: TGTGCCACCAGTGATTCAGCCCCTCAGCCCCAGCATTTT.

This clonotype appeared a few times. This sequence joins TRBV27 and TRBJ1-1, with 7 nucleotides matching TRBD1. The trim removed 4 bases at V and 6 bases at J, leaving 11 bases unmatched. CDR3 length equals 15 residues. The germline gives CDR1 MNHEY, CDR2 SMNVEV (reference sequence). CDR3 bases: TGTGCCAGCAGTTATAAGAGACAGGGTCCGTCTGAAGCTTTCTTT. Translation: CASSYKRQGPSEAFF.

The table lists this clonotype with many counts. The chain combines TRBV29-1 with TRBJ2-7; possibly TRBD2 for D (5 bases). The CDR3 spans 14 residues. Trimming pared 0 bases from V and 7 bases from J, leaving 16 bases between. The V gene's germline CDR1 is SQVTM and CDR2 ANQGSEA. The CDR3 sequence is CSVEDEHRGGEQYF. The DNA for the CDR3 is TGCAGCGTTGAAGATGAACACCGAGGAGGAGAGCAGTACTTC.

In DNA, the CDR3 is TGTGCCAGCAGTCCCGGGACAGGGGAAGTGGGGGAGCAGTACTTC. It encodes CASSPGTGEVGEQYF. This chain links TRBV28 with TRBJ2-7; 10 bases agree with TRBD1. V trimming: 5 bases; J trimming: 7 bases; junction bases outside the gene matches: 11. CDR1 is MDHEN, CDR2 SYDVKM, per germline. The CDR3 is 15 amino acids.

The V call is TRBV4-1, the J call TRBJ2-5; 9 bases match TRBD2. Looked up from germline, CDR1 is MGHRA and CDR2 is YSYEKL. The CDR3 sequence is 15 residues long. Losses at the gene ends were 2 bases for V and 0 bases for J; bases not matched to a gene: 1. CDR3 sequence: CASSQLAGHQETQYF. In DNA, the CDR3 is TGCGCCAGCAGCCAACTAGCGGGGCACCAAGAGACCCAGTACTTC.

The chain employs TRBV20-1 and TRBJ2-3; D ambiguous. Germline loops: CDR1 DFQATT, CDR2 SNEGSKA (reference sequence). The CDR3 runs to 11 residues. Trimming removed 5 bases at V and 5 bases at J, with 8 bases between. CDR3 in amino acids: CSAPLKDTQYF. The CDR3 DNA follows: TGCAGTGCTCCCCTTAAAGATACGCAGTATTTT.

V and J are TRBV2 and TRBJ1-2, with D possibly being TRBD1 (5 bases). The V and J ends lost 6 bases and 8 bases respectively, with 16 bases between them. In germline, CDR1 is SNHLY, CDR2 FYNNEI. The CDR3 runs to 13 residues. The CDR3 reads CASRAQGLDGYTF. As DNA, the CDR3 is TGTGCCAGCAGGGCCCAGGGACTTGACGGCTACACCTTC. The entire variable domain, with the rest obtained from reference TRBV2 and TRBJ1-2, is as follows: EPEVTQTPSHQVTQMGQEVILRCVPISNHLYFYWYRQILGQKVEFLVSFYNNEISEKSEIFDDQFSVERPDGSNFTLKIRSTKLEDSAMYFCASRAQGLDGYTFGSGTRLTVV.

This clonotype was seen a handful of times. The chain recombines TRBV29-1 with TRBJ2-7, with 13 bases identical to TRBD2. Looked up from germline, CDR1 is SQVTM and CDR2 is ANQGSEA. V was pared by 5 bases and J by 3 bases, with 4 bases of the junction left unmatched. The CDR3 is made up of 14 amino acids. CDR3 region: CSVSGLAGFYEQYF. Written as DNA, the CDR3 is TGCAGCGTTTCGGGACTAGCGGGGTTCTACGAGCAGTACTTC.

Concerning this clonotype: This may arise from a read error, as a much more abundant clone is one base away. The chain has TRBV4-1 and TRBJ2-1, with D tentatively TRBD1 (5 bases). Germline V lookup: CDR1 MGHRA, CDR2 YSYEKL. This CDR3 is built from 17 residues. The CDR3 loop reads CASSLPPGLGSYSEQFF. The CDR3 nucleotides are TGCGCCAGCAGCCTTCCCCCAGGGCTGGGCTCCTACAGTGAGCAGTTCTTC.

The chain recombines TRBV5-1 with TRBJ2-7; the D gene could be TRBD1 or TRBD2 (5 bases each). The CDR3 runs 13 residues. The ends were cut back, 2 bases at V and 2 bases at J, with 8 bases in the middle. The V gene's germline CDR1 is SGHRS and CDR2 YFSETQ. The CDR3 region is CASSFGATYEQYF. CDR3 nucleotide sequence: TGCGCCAGCAGCTTCGGGGCCACCTACGAGCAGTACTTC.